The clone carrying this T cell receptor (beta chain) was observed a single time. Original data processing: Nucleated cell number was recorded as an estimate derived from reference gene primer amplification. Assay: immunoSEQ multiplex PCR; the TCRdb copy retains only in-frame clones and omits some. From that table come the V and J calls and clone size; the DNA was used to work out D and trimming. The table records 200,000 to 250,000 clones, about four fifths of them present only once. The data were obtained in a study of blood T cell repertoires in COVID-19. Study-wide background: The samples span acute and convalescent COVID-19 from the United States, Italy and Spain. From T cells, B-cell-depleted T cells, or PBMCs came the material, which was cDNA or gDNA.

The sequenced sample was peripheral blood. The TCR sequence derives from a woman aged 30 to 39 who had recovered from COVID-19.

The CDR3 DNA is TGTGCCACCAGCAGAGCTACCGGGACCTACGAGCAGTACTTC. Protein sequence: CATSRATGTYEQYF. The chain has TRBV15 and TRBJ2-7, with D perhaps matching TRBD2 (5 bases). The CDR3 sequence is 14 residues long. The germline gives CDR1 LNHNV, CDR2 YYDKDF (reference sequence). Between the trimmed V and J ends, which lost 1 base and 2 bases, there was a span of 9 bases.